One sample yielded the 25 T cell receptor beta chains listed below, sequenced in a study of T cell repertoires in cytomegalovirus infection. One entry per CDR3 protein, called by TCRdb with MiXCR from the reads. The sample carries about 240,000 distinct CDR3 sequences, roughly an eighth recorded once. The sample was PBMCs. These receptors were obtained from a human donor in good health (CMV status not recorded). Some clones in this sample may be carry-over from other donors' samples.

This clonotype appeared a few times. The J gene is TRBJ1-2, the V gene TRBV19, with D perhaps matching TRBD1 (5 bases). Germline CDR1 and CDR2: LNHDA and SQIVND (reference sequence). V shed 0 bases and J shed 1 base, with 9 bases lying between them. This CDR3 is built from 15 residues. This CDR3 is CASSIEERGNYGYTF. The CDR3 coding sequence is TGTGCCAGTAGTATAGAGGAGAGGGGTAACTATGGCTACACCTTC. Variable domain in full (rest from reference TRBV19 and TRBJ1-2): DGGITQSPKYLFRKEGQNVTLSCEQNLNHDAMYWYRQDPGQGLRLIYYSQIVNDFQKGDIAEGYSVSREKKESFPLTVTSAQKNPTAFYLCASSIEERGNYGYTFGSGTRLTVV.

The chain combines TRBV29-1 with TRBJ1-1; unclear D gene. The CDR3 loop spans 13 amino acids. Trimming removed 4 bases at V and 0 bases at J, with 9 bases between. The germline gives CDR1 SQVTM, CDR2 ANQGSEA. The CDR3 DNA follows: TGCAGCGTTGGAGCGGATATGAACACTGAAGCTTTCTTT. The encoded protein is CSVGADMNTEAFF.

This clonotype was counted many times. The chain links TRBV10-3 to TRBJ2-1; no clear D. CDR1 is ENHRY, CDR2 SYGVKD, per germline. The CDR3 consists of 11 residues. With 3 bases removed from V and 9 bases from J, the gap between germline ends came to 6 bases. The CDR3, as DNA: TGTGCCATCAGTGAACTGGGTGAGCAGTTCTTC. As protein: CAISELGEQFF.

This clonotype has more than one count but fewer than ten. The chain carries TRBV7-9 and TRBJ2-7; the match to TRBD1 covers 9 bases. The CDR3 has 14 amino acids. Germline lookup yields CDR1 SEHNR and CDR2 FQNEAQ (reference sequence). Trimming took 5 bases from V and 5 from J; bases not matched to a gene: 7. The CDR3 spells CASSPGQGPHEQYF. The DNA of the CDR3 is TGTGCCAGCAGCCCGGGACAGGGACCCCACGAGCAGTACTTC.

This clonotype was detected ten times or more. The CDR3: CASSRSRSGGNTQYF. The CDR3 nucleotides read TGTGCCAGCAGCCGGAGCCGGAGCGGGGGAAATACGCAGTATTTT. The J gene is TRBJ2-3, the V gene TRBV7-2, with 8 bases fitting TRBD2. This CDR3 has 15 amino acids. With V trimmed by 5 bases and J by 7 bases, 11 bases remained unmatched. Germline V CDR1 and CDR2: SGHTA, FQGNSA.

The V gene is TRBV29-1, the J gene TRBJ2-1; TRBD2 agrees at 7 bases. This CDR3 contains 13 residues. Germline V lookup: CDR1 SQVTM, CDR2 ANQGSEA. V trimming: 3 bases; J trimming: 7 bases; junction bases outside the gene matches: 6. CDR3 protein: CSVERWEGNEQFF. In nucleotides, the CDR3 is TGCAGCGTTGAGAGATGGGAGGGGAATGAGCAGTTCTTC.

This clonotype was counted between two and nine times. The chain links TRBV13 to TRBJ2-7, with D tentatively TRBD1 (5 bases). Germline V gene data show CDR1 as PRHDT and CDR2 as FYEKMQ (reference sequence). Deletions cut 5 bases from V and 6 bases from J, with 20 bases between. The CDR3 is 15 amino acids. The CDR3 nucleotides read TGTGCCAGCAGCCCAAAACAGGCGTTCGGCGTCGAGCAGTACTTC. Encoded protein: CASSPKQAFGVEQYF.

The table lists this clonotype with many counts. The chain combines TRBV7-6 with TRBJ1-1, with D maybe TRBD1 (5 bases). The CDR3 loop spans 14 amino acids. Germline CDR1 reads SGHVS; CDR2 reads FNYEAQ. The V gene lost 5 bases and the J gene lost 1 base, with 11 bases spanning the gap. The CDR3 bases are TGTGCCAGCAGCAATTTGGGGGAGAACACTGAAGCTTTCTTT. Translated, it gives CASSNLGENTEAFF. The entire variable domain, with the rest obtained from reference TRBV7-6 and TRBJ1-1, is as follows: GAGVSQSPRYKVTKRGQDVALRCDPISGHVSLYWYRQALGQGPEFLTYFNYEAQQDKSGLPNDRFSAERPEGSISTLTIQRTEQRDSAMYRCASSNLGENTEAFFGQGTRLTVV.

The chain uses TRBV12-3 or TRBV12-4 and TRBJ1-1; tentative D call: TRBD1 (6 bases). V lost 6 bases and J lost 4, with 15 bases in between. The CDR3 has 14 amino acids. CDR3 in amino acids: CASSPAGVGTEAFF. The CDR3 DNA follows: TGTGCCAGCAGCCCCGCAGGGGTGGGCACTGAAGCTTTCTTT.

This clonotype was counted at least ten times. This chain connects TRBV7-2 to TRBJ2-1, with TRBD1 as a possible D gene (6 bases). CDR1 and CDR2 from the germline V gene are SGHTA and FQGNSA. CDR3 length: 14 residues. V lost 5 bases and J 6 bases, leaving 14 bases between the germline ends. The CDR3 DNA reads TGTGCCAGCAGCCCACAGGGCTCCGGCAATGAGCAGTTCTTC. This codes for CASSPQGSGNEQFF. Full variable domain (rest looked up from reference TRBV7-2 and TRBJ2-1): GAGVSQSPSNKVTEKGKDVELRCDPISGHTALYWYRQSLGQGLEFLIYFQGNSAPDKSGLPSDRFSAERTGGSVSTLTIQRTQQEDSAVYLCASSPQGSGNEQFFGPGTRLTVL.

There are a few counts of this clonotype. The J gene is TRBJ2-3, the V gene TRBV29-1, with D possibly being TRBD1 (5 bases). V was pared by 6 bases and J by 7 bases, with 11 bases between. The CDR3 runs 11 residues. Per the germline V gene, CDR1 is SQVTM and CDR2 is ANQGSEA. CDR3 DNA sequence: TGCAGCGTGGATGACAGAAATACGCAGTATTTT. Translating gives CSVDDRNTQYF.

This clonotype was recorded many times. This rearrangement joins TRBV7-2 to TRBJ2-2; 15 nucleotides match TRBD2. The germline CDR1 and CDR2 sequences are SGHTA and FQGNSA. This CDR3 is built from 19 residues. Losses at the gene ends were 0 bases for V and 1 base for J; bases not matched to a gene: 3. CDR3 bases: TGTGCCAGCAGCTTAGCTGGGGGACTAGCGGGGGGGAACACCGGGGAGCTGTTTTTT. Translated: CASSLAGGLAGGNTGELFF.

The V gene is TRBV29-1, the J gene TRBJ1-3; D unclear. The CDR3 runs to 11 residues. Germline CDR1 SQVTM, CDR2 ANQGSEA. Trimming took off 5 bases at V and 1 base at J, with 3 bases between the two ends. The CDR3 DNA follows: TGCAGCGTTTTTTCTGGAAACACCATATATTTT. It is translated as CSVFSGNTIYF.

In DNA form, the CDR3 reads TGCGCCAGCAGCAGTTTGGTGGCTAGCGGGGTGAGCTCCTACAATGAGCAGTTCTTC. It translates to CASSSLVASGVSSYNEQFF. The chain joins TRBV4-1 to TRBJ2-1; 9 bases line up with TRBD2. Germline assignment: CDR1 MGHRA and CDR2 YSYEKL. J was trimmed by 0 bases and V by 5 bases; bases with no gene match: 14. CDR3 length: 19 residues.

J is TRBJ1-1 and V is TRBV2; D uncertain. Trimming shortened V by 4 bases and J by 6 bases, and 9 bases separated the two germline ends. This CDR3 is built from 12 residues. Germline-derived CDR1 and CDR2 are SNHLY and FYNNEI. As DNA, the CDR3 is TGTGCCAGCAGTGGGACTAGAGCTGAAGCTTTCTTT. Protein product: CASSGTRAEAFF.

The chain recombines TRBV11-2 with TRBJ2-5; tentatively, D is TRBD1 (5 bases). With 4 bases removed from V and 1 base from J, the gap between germline ends came to 19 bases. This CDR3 spans 17 amino acids. Germline V gene data show CDR1 as SGHAT and CDR2 as FQNNGV. DNA for the CDR3: TGTGCCAGCAGCTCGGGTGCAGGGCAGGGCTTCCAAGAGACCCAGTACTTC. It codes for CASSSGAGQGFQETQYF.

This clonotype has ten or more counts. This chain joins TRBV5-1 and TRBJ1-5; the D is unclear. The ends were cut back, 2 bases at V and 3 bases at J, with 12 bases in the middle. In germline, CDR1 is SGHRS, CDR2 YFSETQ. The CDR3 runs 15 residues. In DNA, the CDR3 is TGCGCCAGCAGCTTAGAGGGTAATGACAATCAGCCCCAGCATTTT. Its translation: CASSLEGNDNQPQHF. Full variable domain (rest looked up from reference TRBV5-1 and TRBJ1-5): KAGVTQTPRYLIKTRGQQVTLSCSPISGHRSVSWYQQTPGQGLQFLFEYFSETQRNKGNFPGRFSGRQFSNSRSEMNVSTLELGDSALYLCASSLEGNDNQPQHFGDGTRLSIL.

This clonotype was observed at least ten times. The chain couples TRBV7-2 to TRBJ1-5; tentative D call: TRBD1 (5 bases). Germline V gene lookup returns CDR1 SGHTA and CDR2 FQGNSA. The V end was cut by 3 bases, the J end by 8 bases, with 14 bases between. This CDR3 region has 14 residues. The CDR3 region is CASSFKGTLEPQHF. Here the CDR3 DNA reads TGTGCCAGCAGCTTCAAAGGGACCCTCGAGCCCCAGCATTTT.

This clonotype was seen repeatedly, ten times or more. This chain uses TRBV7-9 with TRBJ2-1; 9 bases are shared with TRBD2. CDR3 length: 18 amino acids. Germline assignment: CDR1 SEHNR and CDR2 FQNEAQ (reference sequence). Trimming at V came to 0 bases and at J to 1 base, leaving 7 bases not matched to a gene. DNA for the CDR3: TGTGCCAGCAGCTTAGCTCTAGCGGGAAAACCTTCCTACAATGAGCAGTTCTTC. Translating gives CASSLALAGKPSYNEQFF. Supplemented by reference TRBV7-9 and TRBJ2-1, the full variable domain reads DTGVSQNPRHKITKRGQNVTFRCDPISEHNRLYWYRQTLGQGPEFLTYFQNEAQLEKSRLLSDRFSAERPKGSFSTLEIQRTEQGDSAMYLCASSLALAGKPSYNEQFFGPGTRLTVL.

This clonotype has a count of ten or more. V gene TRBV7-2 combines with J gene TRBJ2-5; 7 positions match TRBD2. After removal of 5 bases from V and 4 bases from J, the junction contained 7 bases not matched to a gene. This CDR3 comprises 14 residues. Germline CDR1 and CDR2: SGHTA and FQGNSA. The CDR3 region is CASSIQRGGETQYF. The DNA for the CDR3 is TGTGCCAGCAGCATTCAGCGGGGCGGAGAGACCCAGTACTTC.

Of note for this clonotype: A much larger clone differs by one base, so this may be a read error. The chain recombines TRBV7-2 with TRBJ1-4, with a possible D match to TRBD1 (6 bases). Germline assignment: CDR1 SGHTA and CDR2 FQGNSA. This CDR3 comprises 15 residues. V lost 4 bases and J 10 bases, leaving 19 bases between the germline ends. The CDR3 nucleotides read TGTACCAGCAGCTCACCTTCGGGGCCGGGGGCAAAACTGTTTTTT. This sequence encodes CTSSSPSGPGAKLFF.

This clonotype was observed a handful of times. V and J are TRBV30 and TRBJ1-5; TRBD1 aligns across 9 bases. V gave up 3 bases and J gave up 1 base; unmatched junction bases: 13. The CDR3 spans 18 residues. Germline V gene lookup returns CDR1 GTSNPN and CDR2 SVGIG (reference sequence). The CDR3: CAWSPYSLGTGSNQPQHF. The CDR3 DNA is TGTGCCTGGAGCCCCTACTCCCTGGGGACAGGGAGCAATCAGCCCCAGCATTTT.

The J gene is TRBJ1-1, the V gene TRBV7-2; 8 bases align to TRBD1. The CDR3 totals 14 residues. V was pared by 5 bases and J by 5 bases, with 7 bases of the junction left unmatched. The germline V gene has CDR1 SGHTA and CDR2 FQGNSA. The CDR3 is CASSPSRTGTEAFF. CDR3 bases: TGTGCCAGCAGCCCTAGTAGGACAGGGACTGAAGCTTTCTTT.

V and J are TRBV19 and TRBJ2-2; TRBD2 matches at 8 bases. Per the germline V gene, CDR1 is LNHDA and CDR2 is SQIVND (reference sequence). Trimming removed 8 bases from V and 4 bases from J; junction bases left unmatched: 9. The CDR3 covers 15 residues. CDR3 protein: CASGSGTRLTGELFF. CDR3 in DNA: TGTGCCAGTGGATCCGGGACTAGACTCACCGGGGAGCTGTTTTTT.

Only a few counts were recorded for this clonotype. This chain links TRBV29-1 with TRBJ1-1, with D possibly TRBD1 on 5 matching bases. The CDR3 has 16 amino acids. Germline CDR1 is SQVTM and CDR2 is ANQGSEA. Trimming removed 0 bases at V and 1 base at J, with 15 bases between. CDR3 sequence (DNA): TGCAGCGTTGAAGACCACAGGTCTCAAGCGAACACTGAAGCTTTCTTT. Its protein product is CSVEDHRSQANTEAFF.